This passage covers 12 T cell receptor beta chains from one sample sequenced in a study of T cells in Graves' hyperthyroidism and ophthalmopathy. RNA transcripts were the template for amplifying TCR beta CDR3 regions. HTBI primers were employed in a first-round RT-PCR of the TCR CDR3. TCRdb reanalysed the multiplex PCR reads using MiXCR and keeps one entry per CDR3 protein. This table holds hundreds of thousands of distinct CDR3 sequences, approximately 15% found once. Material: blood. The receptors shown here come from a woman between 35 and 50 years old with Graves' ophthalmopathy.

The J gene is TRBJ2-7, the V gene TRBV6-5, with D perhaps matching TRBD1 (6 bases). Trimming pared 0 bases from V and 5 bases from J, leaving 11 bases between. Germline values: CDR1 MNHEY, CDR2 SVGAGI. The CDR3 is 14 amino acids. This chain's CDR3 is CASSYSKGTNEQYF. The CDR3 nucleotides are TGTGCCAGCAGTTACTCGAAAGGGACAAACGAGCAGTACTTC.

Comments on this clonotype: The junction and the germline gene differ at one end; a read error may be behind it. V is TRBV6-4 and J is TRBJ1-2; possible D gene TRBD1, 6 bases. CDR1 is MRHNA and CDR2 is SNTAGT in the germline V gene. This CDR3 has 15 amino acids. CDR3 protein: CASSYSFSDSYGYTF. DNA for the CDR3: TGTGCCAGCAGTTACTCGTTCTCGGACAGCTATGGCTACACCTTC.

This clonotype was found many times. This chain connects TRBV5-1 to TRBJ2-5; 15 positions agree with TRBD2. This CDR3 contains 18 residues. CDR1 is SGHRS, CDR2 YFSETQ, per germline. The V gene end was trimmed by 3 bases and the J gene end by 2 bases; junction bases not matched to a gene: 8. Here the CDR3 reads CASSSGGLAGGGQETQYF. The CDR3 region has the DNA TGCGCCAGCAGCTCTGGAGGACTAGCGGGAGGGGGTCAAGAGACCCAGTACTTC.

This clonotype has ten or more counts. The chain employs TRBV5-1 and TRBJ1-1, with D unresolved. V was shortened by 0 bases and J by 1 base, with 10 bases between the two germline ends. This CDR3 comprises 15 residues. Per germline, CDR1 SGHRS and CDR2 YFSETQ. The CDR3 DNA reads as TGCGCCAGCAGCTTGGAACCGGGGAAGAACACTGAAGCTTTCTTT. Protein: CASSLEPGKNTEAFF.

This clonotype has ten or more counts. The rearrangement uses TRBV28 and TRBJ2-7, with 8 bases aligning to TRBD1. Trimming took 2 bases from V and 6 from J; bases not matched to a gene: 6. CDR3 length: 14 residues. CDR1 MDHEN and CDR2 SYDVKM come from the germline V gene. The CDR3 reads CASSLGTGLGEQYF. DNA of the CDR3: TGTGCCAGCAGTTTAGGGACAGGCCTTGGCGAGCAGTACTTC.

This clonotype was seen repeatedly, ten times or more. The chain uses TRBV27 and TRBJ2-5; no clear D. This CDR3 is 13 amino acids long. The germline V and J ends were trimmed by 3 bases and 2 bases, with 7 bases remaining between them. The germline gives CDR1 MNHEY, CDR2 SMNVEV (reference sequence). As DNA, the CDR3 is TGTGCCAGCAGTTTCCACGAACAAGAGACCCAGTACTTC. It codes for CASSFHEQETQYF.

This clonotype was seen ten or more times. This chain links TRBV28 with TRBJ1-1; no clear D. V was cut by 4 bases and J by 7 bases, with 13 bases left in between. Germline CDR1 and CDR2: MDHEN and SYDVKM. The CDR3 covers 13 residues. The CDR3 protein is CASSSQNRGEAFF. CDR3 DNA sequence: TGTGCCAGCAGTTCACAGAACAGAGGTGAAGCTTTCTTT.

In its sample, this clonotype was seen many times. This chain uses TRBV10-3 with TRBJ1-1; 8 nucleotides line up with TRBD1. This CDR3 contains 15 residues. With V trimmed by 5 bases and J by 1 base, 6 bases remained unmatched. From germline, CDR1 is ENHRY and CDR2 SYGVKD. Written as DNA, the CDR3 is TGTGCCATCAGTCCGAGACAGGGGCCGAACACTGAAGCTTTCTTT. This sequence encodes CAISPRQGPNTEAFF.

The gene calls are TRBV30 and TRBJ1-2; D not resolved. V was pared by 1 base and J by 7 bases, with 10 bases between. The germline gives CDR1 GTSNPN, CDR2 SVGIG (reference sequence). This CDR3 has 12 amino acids. DNA for the CDR3: TGTGCCTGGAGTGCCTTTGGCGTTGGCTACACCTTC. This encodes CAWSAFGVGYTF. Based on the CDR3 plus reference TRBV30 and TRBJ1-2, the full variable domain is SQTIHQWPATLVQPVGSPLSLECTVEGTSNPNLYWYRQAAGRGLQLLFYSVGIGQISSEVPQNLSASRPQDRQFILSSKKLLLSDSGFYLCAWSAFGVGYTFGSGTRLTVV.

There are many counts of this clonotype. The chain combines TRBV12-3 or TRBV12-4 with TRBJ2-7; 7 bases match TRBD2. The CDR3 contains 13 residues. V was pared by 4 bases and J by 1 base, with 1 base of the junction left unmatched. CDR3 residues: CASSWGGSYEQYF. The DNA of the CDR3 is TGTGCCAGCAGTTGGGGGGGATCCTACGAGCAGTACTTC.

The chain employs TRBV20-1 and TRBJ1-1; D may be TRBD1 (5 bases). Germline CDR1 DFQATT, CDR2 SNEGSKA (reference sequence). V was shortened by 6 bases and J by 1 base, with 12 bases between the two germline ends. CDR3 length: 13 amino acids. CDR3 sequence: CSATGTKNTEAFF. CDR3 DNA: TGCAGTGCGACCGGGACCAAGAACACTGAAGCTTTCTTT.

The chain employs TRBV18 and TRBJ1-2, with 8 nucleotides matching TRBD1. Per the germline V gene, CDR1 is KGHSH and CDR2 is LQKENI. The CDR3 sequence is 18 residues long. V dropped 4 bases and J dropped 6; count of bases not matched to a gene: 19. CDR3 bases: TGTGCCAGCTCACGCAGATCCGGGACAGGCCTCGGGATAGATGGCTACACCTTC. Translating gives CASSRRSGTGLGIDGYTF.